This T cell receptor beta chain was captured by sequencing in a study of blood T cell repertoires in COVID-19 (TCRdb year 2020). With respect to the entire study: The collaborator samples originated in the United States, Italy and Spain and spanned the acute and convalescent phases of COVID-19. The material from the prospective study consisted of cDNA or gDNA derived from T cells, B-cell-depleted T cells, or PBMCs. Subjects who had been exposed to COVID-19, were actively infected with it, or had recovered from it provided the deeply sampled blood TCRbeta repertoires that made up the dataset. The repertoires were made available in a free public database intended to serve as a resource for research on the immune response to SARS-CoV-2. The samples were drawn from the first 160 participants of the ongoing ImmuneRACE study and from about 1,200 subjects provided by 6 global collaborators. Nearly every sample came with metadata listing a de-identified subject ID, COVID-19 status, age in years and sex. Where HLA class I and class II types were available, the types were taken from metadata supplied by the sample provider, not from assay-based typing.

Each collaborating institution followed its own protocols to collect whole blood in K2EDTA tubes. For TCRbeta analysis, collaborators shipped samples in one of three forms: frozen whole blood, isolated PBMCs, or DNA extracted from either of those sample types. Findings and caveats that apply to the study as a whole: The quantity of clinical and demographic metadata differed by source and by participant and was supplied without curation.

For CDR1 and CDR2, the germline V gene (reference sequence) lists SEHNR and FQNEAQ. The CDR3, from cysteine to phenylalanine, totals 13 residues. Of the read, only the CDR3 DNA is kept; its 39 bases are in frame from base 1. Trimming at the junction amounts to 5 bases on V and 2 bases on J, and the germline ends lie 8 bases apart. TCRbeta CDR3 regions were amplified from genomic DNA by means of the immunoSEQ Assay, a bias-controlled multiplex PCR. In the original analysis: Within the assay, amplification of reference gene primers was used to estimate how many nucleated cells each sample contained. To quantify the absolute abundance of each unique TCRbeta CDR3 rearrangement, sequence reads were collapsed and filtered. Productive Simpson clonality was computed per sample as the square root of Simpson's diversity index over productive rearrangements. Sourced from immuneACCESS, this table was stored by TCRdb with only in-frame sequences that have V and J called. A share of the clones is absent; for the studies checked, an unresolved V gene accounts for under half, and the remainder has no known explanation. That table furnishes V, J and clone size, whereas the DNA furnished D and trimming. The sample records 100,000 to 150,000 clones, roughly 90% of which are singletons. The ten largest clones represent 7.6% of the sample.

On this clone: This clone's antigen is unknown. One base away there is no much larger clone; base qualities are not given.

The sequenced material came from peripheral blood. The receptor comes from a man over 45 with acute or convalescent COVID-19. Here the chain combines TRBV7-9 and TRBJ2-3; the D gene assignment is ambiguous. CDR3 loop: CASSRGNTDTQYF. The DNA sequence is given as TGTGCCAGCAGCCGCGGAAACACAGATACGCAGTATTTT.